One sample yielded the 28 T cell receptor beta chains listed below, sequenced in a study of blood T cell repertoires in COVID-19. Produced via immunoSEQ multiplex PCR; TCRdb's table is partial and in-frame only. The profile shows 110,000 or so clones, roughly 80% of them singletons. Sequenced: peripheral blood. The receptors stem from a man aged 45-60 years with acute or convalescent COVID-19.

The chain joins TRBV5-1 to TRBJ2-2; tentative D call: TRBD1 (6 bases). V dropped 4 bases and J dropped 5 bases, with 12 bases sitting between them. The CDR3 length is 14 residues. The germline CDR1 and CDR2 sequences are SGHRS and YFSETQ. The CDR3 reads CASSPAGATGELFF. DNA for the CDR3: TGCGCCAGCAGCCCGGCAGGGGCTACCGGGGAGCTGTTTTTT.

The chain carries TRBV6-2 or TRBV6-3 and TRBJ2-6; 8 nucleotides line up with TRBD1. J gave up 1 base and V 4 bases, and 12 bases lay outside the gene matches. Germline V gene sequence: CDR1 MNHEY, CDR2 SVGEGT. The length of the CDR3 is 19 residues. CDR3 nucleotides: TGTGCCAGCAGTTTTACGAGGGGACAGGAGGATTCTGGGGCCAACGTCCTGACTTTC. Amino acids: CASSFTRGQEDSGANVLTF.

This clone was observed a handful of times. This rearrangement joins TRBV29-1 to TRBJ1-1; 9 bases map to TRBD1. From germline, CDR1 is SQVTM and CDR2 ANQGSEA. The CDR3 is 14 residues long. J lost 2 bases, V lost 6 bases, and 7 bases had no gene match. CDR3 sequence: CSVYGTGINTEAFF. As DNA, the CDR3 is TGCAGCGTCTACGGGACAGGGATCAACACTGAAGCTTTCTTT.

The chain recombines TRBV19 with TRBJ1-6; 7 bases align to TRBD1. V shed 5 bases, J shed 0 bases, and the junction held 13 bases outside the gene matches. The germline V gene has CDR1 LNHDA and CDR2 SQIVND (reference sequence). The CDR3 is 19 amino acids. CDR3 in DNA: TGTGCCAGTAGTGGTACTCCCGGGACAGCATTCTCCTATAATTCACCCCTCCACTTT. The encoded protein is CASSGTPGTAFSYNSPLHF. The entire variable domain, with the rest obtained from reference TRBV19 and TRBJ1-6, is as follows: DGGITQSPKYLFRKEGQNVTLSCEQNLNHDAMYWYRQDPGQGLRLIYYSQIVNDFQKGDIAEGYSVSREKKESFPLTVTSAQKNPTAFYLCASSGTPGTAFSYNSPLHFGNGTRLTVT.

The chain employs TRBV6-6 and TRBJ1-1; 7 bases align to TRBD1. After removal of 6 bases from V and 8 bases from J, the junction contained 12 bases not matched to a gene. Germline V gene sequence: CDR1 MNHNY, CDR2 SVGAGI (reference sequence). The CDR3 is made up of 14 amino acids. CDR3 sequence: CASRKTGRRAEAFF. The CDR3 DNA reads as TGTGCCAGCAGAAAGACAGGGAGACGGGCCGAAGCTTTCTTT.

The chain employs TRBV28 and TRBJ1-2; D is uncertain. The germline gives CDR1 MDHEN, CDR2 SYDVKM. The CDR3 sequence is 13 residues long. V lost 5 bases and J 7 bases, leaving 14 bases between the germline ends. The DNA of the CDR3 is TGTGCCAGCAGTCGAGAGGGAATTGTTGGCTACACCTTC. Residues: CASSREGIVGYTF.

V and J are TRBV29-1 and TRBJ1-2; 7 bases are shared with TRBD1. With V trimmed by 6 bases and J by 0 bases, 1 base remained unmatched. This CDR3 is 12 amino acids long. The germline CDR1 and CDR2 sequences are SQVTM and ANQGSEA. The CDR3 nucleotides are TGCAGCGTAGGGGGCACTAACTATGGCTACACCTTC. This encodes CSVGGTNYGYTF.

V is TRBV3-1 (or the pseudogene TRBV3-2) and J is TRBJ2-3; perhaps TRBD2 as D (5 bases). The ends were cut back, 4 bases at V and 1 base at J, with 9 bases in the middle. Germline V gene data show CDR1 as LGHDT and CDR2 as YNNKEL (reference sequence). This CDR3 contains 14 residues. The CDR3: CASSPRRGTDTQYF. As DNA, the CDR3 is TGTGCCAGCAGCCCCCGGCGGGGCACAGATACGCAGTATTTT.

DNA of the CDR3: TGTGCCAGCAGTCGGACTAGCGAGCGCACAGATACGCAGTATTTT. This gives the protein CASSRTSERTDTQYF. The chain links TRBV5-4 to TRBJ2-3; 9 bases map to TRBD2. Trimming removed 5 bases from V and 1 base from J; junction bases left unmatched: 5. Germline V gene sequence: CDR1 SGHNT, CDR2 YYREEE (reference sequence). This CDR3 contains 15 residues.

The chain employs TRBV27 and TRBJ2-2; 7 nucleotides agree with TRBD2. The junction had 8 bases not matched to a gene; V was cut back by 5 bases and J by 2 bases. Looked up from germline, CDR1 is MNHEY and CDR2 is SMNVEV (reference sequence). The CDR3 consists of 16 residues. The CDR3 coding sequence is TGTGCCAGCAGTCCCCAGGGACTACTTAACACCGGGGAGCTGTTTTTT. As protein: CASSPQGLLNTGELFF.

The V and J genes are TRBV5-4 and TRBJ2-5, with 7 bases matching TRBD1. The CDR3 length is 14 residues. Looked up from germline, CDR1 is SGHNT and CDR2 is YYREEE (reference sequence). V lost 0 bases, J lost 1 base, and 0 bases stayed unmatched. CDR3 DNA: TGTGCCAGCAGCTTGGAGGGGGCCCAAGAGACCCAGTACTTC. It yields the protein CASSLEGAQETQYF.

This clone was seen a handful of times. The V and J genes are TRBV7-9 and TRBJ1-5, with D possibly being TRBD1 (6 bases). This CDR3 spans 14 amino acids. The V end lost 5 bases, the J end lost 5 bases, and 13 bases lay between the germline ends. Germline lookup yields CDR1 SEHNR and CDR2 FQNEAQ (reference sequence). CDR3: CASSPGQSYQPQHF. CDR3 DNA sequence: TGTGCCAGCAGCCCAGGACAGTCCTATCAGCCCCAGCATTTT.

The CDR3: CASRKTGGYGYTF. CDR3 nucleotide sequence: TGTGCCAGCAGGAAGACAGGGGGCTATGGCTACACCTTC. The rearrangement joins TRBV6-5 to TRBJ1-2, with 9 bases identical to TRBD1. Germline assignment: CDR1 MNHEY and CDR2 SVGAGI. This CDR3 comprises 13 residues. The V segment lost 6 bases and the J segment 4 bases; nucleotides outside the gene matches: 3.

V and J are TRBV6-5 and TRBJ2-3, with 10 bases that match TRBD2. The CDR3 is made up of 13 amino acids. With V trimmed by 10 bases and J by 2 bases, 3 bases remained unmatched. CDR1 is MNHEY, CDR2 SVGAGI, per germline. The CDR3 protein is CATGLAVTDTQYF. In DNA, the CDR3 is TGTGCCACTGGACTAGCGGTCACAGATACGCAGTATTTT.

V and J are TRBV6-5 and TRBJ1-2; no clear D. The CDR3 is 13 residues long. CDR1 and CDR2 (germline): MNHEY, SVGAGI. Trimming removed 6 bases at V and 5 bases at J, with 13 bases between. CDR3 in amino acids: CASRRADPYGYTF. The CDR3, as DNA: TGTGCCAGCAGGCGGGCGGATCCTTATGGCTACACCTTC.

This sequence joins TRBV29-1 and TRBJ2-1, with D maybe TRBD2 (6 bases). There are 14 residues in the CDR3. Deletions cut 0 bases from V and 7 bases from J, with 13 bases between. Germline V gene sequence: CDR1 SQVTM, CDR2 ANQGSEA. The CDR3 sequence is CSVEEQVGGNEQFF. Written as DNA, the CDR3 is TGCAGCGTTGAAGAACAGGTTGGGGGGAATGAGCAGTTCTTC.

In this sample, this clone turned up once. V is TRBV7-9 and J is TRBJ2-7; 11 nucleotides match TRBD1. Unmatched junction bases numbered 11, after V lost 5 bases and J lost 2 bases. The CDR3 runs 17 residues. CDR1 is SEHNR and CDR2 is FQNEAQ in the germline V gene (reference sequence). The CDR3 region has the DNA TGTGCCAGCAGCCCAAGGACAGGGGGCGTTAGAACCTACGAGCAGTACTTC. It specifies CASSPRTGGVRTYEQYF.

The rearrangement links TRBV6-5 to TRBJ1-2, with 7 bases fitting TRBD1. Germline CDR1 and CDR2: MNHEY and SVGAGI. The CDR3 spans 13 residues. The trim removed 6 bases at V and 2 bases at J, leaving 3 bases unmatched. CDR3 protein: CASRGDRNYGYTF. The CDR3 nucleotides read TGTGCCAGCAGGGGGGACAGAAACTATGGCTACACCTTC.

The chain has TRBV6-1 and TRBJ2-7; D is undetermined. The CDR3 consists of 15 residues. The germline V gene has CDR1 MNHNS and CDR2 SASEGT. V dropped 1 base and J dropped 2 bases, with 12 bases sitting between them. As DNA, the CDR3 is TGTGCCAGCAGTGAAGATATTTGGCAGACCTACGAGCAGTACGTC. It translates to CASSEDIWQTYEQYV.

This clone has more than one count but fewer than ten. The chain recombines TRBV4-1 with TRBJ1-1; unclear D gene. The length of the CDR3 is 11 residues. V lost 6 bases and J lost 7, with 9 bases in between. Looked up from germline, CDR1 is MGHRA and CDR2 is YSYEKL. The CDR3 protein is CASREGGEAFF. The CDR3, as DNA: TGCGCCAGCAGAGAGGGAGGTGAAGCTTTCTTT.

This chain uses TRBV6-5 with TRBJ2-7; TRBD1 matches at 8 bases. Germline V lookup: CDR1 MNHEY, CDR2 SVGAGI. CDR3 length: 15 residues. V lost 6 bases and J lost 0; bases outside the gene matches: 7. CDR3 loop: CASSTGQVHSYEQYF. CDR3 coding DNA: TGTGCCAGCAGCACGGGACAGGTTCACTCCTACGAGCAGTACTTC.

V and J are TRBV24-1 and TRBJ1-5; D gene uncertain. Germline V lookup: CDR1 KGHDR, CDR2 SFDVKD. V lost 4 bases and J lost 6, with 6 bases in between. CDR3 length: 12 amino acids. CDR3 amino acids: CATSDGVQPQHF. The CDR3 coding sequence is TGTGCCACCAGTGACGGTGTTCAGCCCCAGCATTTT.

This clone showed up just once. V is TRBV5-1 and J is TRBJ1-2; D not certain. The CDR3 length is 14 residues. Per germline, CDR1 SGHRS and CDR2 YFSETQ. The V and J ends lost 2 bases and 1 base respectively, with 9 bases between them. The CDR3 is CASSFGEVNYGYTF. The CDR3 DNA is TGCGCCAGCAGCTTTGGGGAGGTTAACTATGGCTACACCTTC.

The chain is built from TRBV2 and TRBJ1-1; the D is unclear. Trimming shortened V by 8 bases and J by 5 bases, and 18 bases separated the two germline ends. The CDR3 loop spans 14 amino acids. The germline CDR1 and CDR2 sequences are SNHLY and FYNNEI. CDR3 nucleotides: TGTGCCAGCCGAGCCCGACCGGGAGAGACTGAAGCTTTCTTT. It specifies CASRARPGETEAFF.

The chain combines TRBV14 with TRBJ1-2; 7 nucleotides match TRBD1. In germline, CDR1 is SGHDN, CDR2 FVKESK. Germline trimming cut 5 bases from V and 7 bases from J; bases unmatched to any gene: 10. The CDR3 sequence is 14 residues long. In nucleotides, the CDR3 is TGTGCCAGCAGCACCCTTGACAGGGTTGGTGGCTACACCTTC. Amino acids: CASSTLDRVGGYTF.

V is TRBV7-3 and J is TRBJ2-5; D is unresolved. The V end was cut by 2 bases, the J end by 0 bases, with 4 bases between. Germline V CDR1 and CDR2: SGHTA, FQGTGA. The CDR3 runs to 13 residues. The CDR3 is CASSLQYQETQYF. CDR3 bases: TGTGCCAGCAGCTTACAGTACCAAGAGACCCAGTACTTC.

CDR3 sequence: CASSQVPGRQPQHF. CDR3 sequence (DNA): TGCGCCAGCAGCCAAGTACCGGGTCGGCAGCCCCAGCATTTT. V is TRBV4-1 and J is TRBJ1-5; D gene unclear. With 1 base removed from V and 7 bases from J, the gap between germline ends came to 11 bases. Germline values: CDR1 MGHRA, CDR2 YSYEKL. CDR3 size: 14 residues.

The rearrangement uses TRBV5-1 and TRBJ2-1; 10 nucleotides match TRBD2. Germline V gives CDR1 SGHRS, CDR2 YFSETQ. The CDR3 is 18 amino acids. The ends lost 0 bases at V and 5 bases at J; junction bases unmatched: 11. The DNA of the CDR3 is TGCGCCAGCAGCTTGGTGGCCAGCGGGGGGGCCGATGACAATGAGCAGTTCTTC. Its translation: CASSLVASGGADDNEQFF.